The source of this T cell receptor (beta chain) is a study of cytomegalovirus exposure and HLA in healthy donors. The J segment lost 6 bases and the V segment lost 5 bases, leaving 14 bases of the junction unmatched. This CDR3 has 16 amino acids. Germline V gene sequence: CDR1 LNHDA, CDR2 SQIVND (reference sequence). Here immunoSEQ multiplex PCR was the method, and the copy in TCRdb shows in-frame clones only, minus some. Of under 200,000 clones in the sample, more than 80% were seen once. The sample taken for sequencing was PBMCs. This TCR came from a woman aged 18-35 years in good health and CMV-seropositive. The chain couples TRBV19 to TRBJ2-3; the match to TRBD2 covers 7 bases. CDR3 nucleotide sequence: TGTGCCAGTAGTCCCCGTGGGTTGCGGGGGTACGATACGCAGTATTTT. Its protein is CASSPRGLRGYDTQYF.